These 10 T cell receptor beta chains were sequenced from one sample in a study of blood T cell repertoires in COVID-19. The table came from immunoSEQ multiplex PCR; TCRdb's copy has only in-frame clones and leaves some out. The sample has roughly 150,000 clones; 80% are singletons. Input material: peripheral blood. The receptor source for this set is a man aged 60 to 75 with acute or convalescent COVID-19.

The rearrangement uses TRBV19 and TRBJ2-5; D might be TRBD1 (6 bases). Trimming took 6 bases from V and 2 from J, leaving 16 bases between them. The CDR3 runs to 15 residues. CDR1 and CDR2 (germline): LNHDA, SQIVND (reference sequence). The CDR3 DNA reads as TGTGCCAGTAGAGCCCGGGACACTCGACAAGAGACCCAGTACTTC. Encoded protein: CASRARDTRQETQYF.

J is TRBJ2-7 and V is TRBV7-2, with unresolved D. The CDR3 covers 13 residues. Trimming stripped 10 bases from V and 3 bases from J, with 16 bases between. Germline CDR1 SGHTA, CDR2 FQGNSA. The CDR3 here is CATASANLYEQYF. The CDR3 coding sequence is TGTGCCACAGCGTCCGCTAACCTCTACGAGCAGTACTTC.

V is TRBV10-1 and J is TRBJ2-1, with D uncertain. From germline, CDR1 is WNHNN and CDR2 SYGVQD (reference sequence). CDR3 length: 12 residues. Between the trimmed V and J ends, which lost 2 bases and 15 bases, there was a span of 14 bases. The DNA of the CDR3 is TGCGCCAGCAGTGAGGGGCAGCCCATAAGGTTCTTC. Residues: CASSEGQPIRFF.

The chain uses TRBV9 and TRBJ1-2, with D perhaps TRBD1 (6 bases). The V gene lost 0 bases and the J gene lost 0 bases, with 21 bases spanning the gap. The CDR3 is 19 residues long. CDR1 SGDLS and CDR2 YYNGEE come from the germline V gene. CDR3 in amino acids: CASSVATGGLGLANYGYTF. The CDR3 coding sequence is TGTGCCAGCAGCGTAGCTACGGGGGGGCTCGGGCTGGCTAACTATGGCTACACCTTC.

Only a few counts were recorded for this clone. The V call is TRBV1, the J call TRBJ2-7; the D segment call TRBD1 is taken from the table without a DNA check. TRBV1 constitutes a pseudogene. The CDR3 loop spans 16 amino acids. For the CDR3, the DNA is TGCACCAGCAGCGAGCGGACAGGGGGCGCCCCCTACGAGCAGTACTTC. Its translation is CTSSERTGGAPYEQYF.

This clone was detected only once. CDR3 region: CAISEGRATNEKLFF. CDR3 DNA: TGTGCCATCAGTGAGGGCAGGGCAACTAATGAAAAACTGTTTTTT. The chain has TRBV10-3 and TRBJ1-4, with a tentative D call TRBD1 (5 bases). Trimming removed 2 bases from V and 0 bases from J, with 7 bases in between. Germline lookup yields CDR1 ENHRY and CDR2 SYGVKD. This CDR3 comprises 15 residues.

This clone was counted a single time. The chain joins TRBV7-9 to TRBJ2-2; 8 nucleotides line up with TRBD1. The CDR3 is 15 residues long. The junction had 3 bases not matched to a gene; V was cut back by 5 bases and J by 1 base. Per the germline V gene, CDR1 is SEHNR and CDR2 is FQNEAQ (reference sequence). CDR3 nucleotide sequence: TGTGCCAGCAGCACGGGGACAGGGAACACCGGGGAGCTGTTTTTT. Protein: CASSTGTGNTGELFF.

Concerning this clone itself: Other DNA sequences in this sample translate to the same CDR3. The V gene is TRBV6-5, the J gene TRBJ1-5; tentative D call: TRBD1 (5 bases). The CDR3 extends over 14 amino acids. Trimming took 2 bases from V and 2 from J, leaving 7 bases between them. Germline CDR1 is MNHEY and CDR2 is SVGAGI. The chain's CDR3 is CASSYGRGNQPQHF. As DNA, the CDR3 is TGTGCCAGCAGTTACGGCAGGGGCAATCAGCCCCAGCATTTT.

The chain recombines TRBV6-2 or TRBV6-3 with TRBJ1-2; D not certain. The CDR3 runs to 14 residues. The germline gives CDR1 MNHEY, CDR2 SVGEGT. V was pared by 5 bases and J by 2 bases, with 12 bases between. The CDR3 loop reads CASSKTTGNYGYTF. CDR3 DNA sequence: TGTGCCAGCAGTAAAACGACGGGGAACTATGGCTACACCTTC.

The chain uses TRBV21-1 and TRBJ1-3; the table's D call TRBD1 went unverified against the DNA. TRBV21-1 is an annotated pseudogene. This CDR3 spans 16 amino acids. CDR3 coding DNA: TGTGCCAGCAGCAAATGGTTCCCAGTCTCTGGAAACACCATATATTTT. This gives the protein CASSKWFPVSGNTIYF.